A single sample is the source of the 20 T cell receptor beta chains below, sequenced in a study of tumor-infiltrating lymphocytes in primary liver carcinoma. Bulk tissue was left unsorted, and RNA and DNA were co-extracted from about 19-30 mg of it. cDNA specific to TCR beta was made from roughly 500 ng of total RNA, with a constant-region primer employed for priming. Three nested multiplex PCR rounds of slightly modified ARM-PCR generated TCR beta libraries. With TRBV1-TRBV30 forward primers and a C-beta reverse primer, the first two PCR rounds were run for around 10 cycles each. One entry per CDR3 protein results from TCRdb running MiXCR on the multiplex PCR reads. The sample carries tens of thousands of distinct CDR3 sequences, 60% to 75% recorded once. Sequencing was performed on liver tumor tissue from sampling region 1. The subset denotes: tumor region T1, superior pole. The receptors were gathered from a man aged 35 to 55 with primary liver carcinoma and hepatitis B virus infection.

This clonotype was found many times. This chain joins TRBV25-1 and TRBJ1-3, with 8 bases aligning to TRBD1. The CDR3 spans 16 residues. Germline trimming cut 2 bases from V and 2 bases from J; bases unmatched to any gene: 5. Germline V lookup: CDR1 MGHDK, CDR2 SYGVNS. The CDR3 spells CASSEPQGAPGNTIYF. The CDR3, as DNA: TGTGCCAGCAGTGAACCGCAGGGGGCGCCTGGAAACACCATATATTTT.

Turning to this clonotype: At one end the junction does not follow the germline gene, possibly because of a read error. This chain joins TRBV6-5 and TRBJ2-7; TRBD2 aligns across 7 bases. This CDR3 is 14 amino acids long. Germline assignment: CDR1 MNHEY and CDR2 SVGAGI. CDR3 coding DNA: TGTGCCAGCATGGCGGGGGAAAGCTCCTACGAGCACTACTTC. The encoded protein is CASMAGESSYEHYF.

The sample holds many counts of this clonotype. The CDR3 protein is CASTLAFVGAGTEAFF. In DNA, the CDR3 is TGTGCCAGCACCCTTGCCTTTGTGGGGGCAGGGACTGAAGCTTTCTTT. The rearrangement links TRBV28 to TRBJ1-1; the D gene is possibly TRBD1 (6 bases). CDR1 is MDHEN and CDR2 is SYDVKM in the germline V gene. Trimming stripped 7 bases from V and 5 bases from J, with 23 bases between. CDR3 length: 16 amino acids.

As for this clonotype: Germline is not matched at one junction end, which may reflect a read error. Written as DNA, the CDR3 is TGTGCCAACAGCTTAAGACAGGGGGGCCCCTATGGGGCCAACGTCCTAACTTTC. The encoded protein is CANSLRQGGPYGANVLTF. The V gene is TRBV11-2, the J gene TRBJ2-6; 9 positions agree with TRBD1. CDR1 and CDR2 (germline): SGHAT, FQNNGV. The CDR3 covers 18 residues.

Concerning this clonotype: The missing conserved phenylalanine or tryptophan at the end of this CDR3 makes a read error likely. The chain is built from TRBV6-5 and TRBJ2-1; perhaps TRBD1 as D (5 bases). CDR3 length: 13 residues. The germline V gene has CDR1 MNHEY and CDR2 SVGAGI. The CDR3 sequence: CTSTRQGYNEQFI. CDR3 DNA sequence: TGTACCAGCACCCGGCAGGGTTACAATGAGCAGTTCATC.

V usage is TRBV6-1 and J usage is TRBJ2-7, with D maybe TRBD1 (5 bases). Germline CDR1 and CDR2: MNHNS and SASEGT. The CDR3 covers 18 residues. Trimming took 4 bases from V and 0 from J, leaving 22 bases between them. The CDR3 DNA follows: TGTGCCAGCAGTGGTACAGGCGGCTGGTACCTGACCTCCTACGAGCAGTACTTC. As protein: CASSGTGGWYLTSYEQYF.

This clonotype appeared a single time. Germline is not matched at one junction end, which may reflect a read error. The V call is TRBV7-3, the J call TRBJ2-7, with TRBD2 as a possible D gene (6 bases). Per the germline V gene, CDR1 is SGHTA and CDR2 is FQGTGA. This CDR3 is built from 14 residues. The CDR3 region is CASRPSEGSNEQYF. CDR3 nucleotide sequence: TGTGCCAGTAGACCTAGCGAGGGCTCCAACGAGCAGTACTTC.

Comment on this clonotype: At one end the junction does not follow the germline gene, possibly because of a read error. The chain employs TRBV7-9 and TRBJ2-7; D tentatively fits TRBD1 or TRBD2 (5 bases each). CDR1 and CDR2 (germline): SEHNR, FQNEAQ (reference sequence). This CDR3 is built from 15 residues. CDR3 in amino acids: CASSRATGGTYEHYF. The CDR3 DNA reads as TGTGCCAGCAGTAGAGCAACGGGTGGGACCTACGAGCATTACTTC. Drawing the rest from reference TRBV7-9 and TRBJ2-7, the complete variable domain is DTGVSQNPRHKITKRGQNVTFRCDPISEHNRLYWYRQTLGQGPEFLTYFQNEAQLEKSRLLSDRFSAERPKGSFSTLEIQRTEQGDSAMYLCASSRATGGTYEHYFGPGTRLTVT.

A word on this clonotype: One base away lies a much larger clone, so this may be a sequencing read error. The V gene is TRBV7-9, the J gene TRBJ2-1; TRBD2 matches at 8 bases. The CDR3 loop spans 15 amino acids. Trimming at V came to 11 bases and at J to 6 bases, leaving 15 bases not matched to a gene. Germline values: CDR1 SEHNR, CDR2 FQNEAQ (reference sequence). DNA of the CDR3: TGTGCCGTGCAACTGGGGGCTAGCGGGTCCAATGAGCAGTTCTTC. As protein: CAVQLGASGSNEQFF.

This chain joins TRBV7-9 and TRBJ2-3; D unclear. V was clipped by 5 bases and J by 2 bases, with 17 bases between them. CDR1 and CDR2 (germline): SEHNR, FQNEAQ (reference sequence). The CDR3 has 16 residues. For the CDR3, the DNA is TGTGCCAGCAGCCGATCAATAGTCCTTAACACAGATACGCAGTATTTT. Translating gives CASSRSIVLNTDTQYF.

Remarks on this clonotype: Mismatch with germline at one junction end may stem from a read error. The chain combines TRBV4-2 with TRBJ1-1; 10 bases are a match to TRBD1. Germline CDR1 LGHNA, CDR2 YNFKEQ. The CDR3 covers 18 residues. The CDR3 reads CANSTHRDRGNFNTEVFF. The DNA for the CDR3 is TGTGCCAACAGCACTCACCGGGACAGGGGAAATTTCAACACTGAAGTTTTCTTT.

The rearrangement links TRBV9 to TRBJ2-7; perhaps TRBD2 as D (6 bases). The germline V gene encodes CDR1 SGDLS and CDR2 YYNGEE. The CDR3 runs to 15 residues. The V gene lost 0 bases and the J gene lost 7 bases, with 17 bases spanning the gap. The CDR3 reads CASSVGVGSHYEQYF. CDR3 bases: TGTGCCAGCAGCGTAGGGGTCGGGAGTCACTATGAGCAGTACTTC.

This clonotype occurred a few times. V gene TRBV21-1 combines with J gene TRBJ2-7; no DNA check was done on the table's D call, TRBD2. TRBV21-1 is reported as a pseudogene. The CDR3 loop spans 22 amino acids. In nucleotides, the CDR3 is TGTGCCAGCAGCAAAATGGAAGGCCTCGGACGGCGGACTAGCGGGAGAAGCCACGAGCAGTACTTC. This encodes CASSKMEGLGRRTSGRSHEQYF.

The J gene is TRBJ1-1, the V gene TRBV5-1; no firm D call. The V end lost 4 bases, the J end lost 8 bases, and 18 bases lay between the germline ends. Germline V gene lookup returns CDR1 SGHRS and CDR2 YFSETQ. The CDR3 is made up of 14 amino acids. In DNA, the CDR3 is TGCGCCAGCAGCCAACAGACCTCAAGTGAAGAAGCTTTCTTT. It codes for CASSQQTSSEEAFF. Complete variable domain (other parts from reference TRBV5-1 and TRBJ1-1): KAGVTQTPRYLIKTRGQQVTLSCSPISGHRSVSWYQQTPGQGLQFLFEYFSETQRNKGNFPGRFSGRQFSNSRSEMNVSTLELGDSALYLCASSQQTSSEEAFFGQGTRLTVV.

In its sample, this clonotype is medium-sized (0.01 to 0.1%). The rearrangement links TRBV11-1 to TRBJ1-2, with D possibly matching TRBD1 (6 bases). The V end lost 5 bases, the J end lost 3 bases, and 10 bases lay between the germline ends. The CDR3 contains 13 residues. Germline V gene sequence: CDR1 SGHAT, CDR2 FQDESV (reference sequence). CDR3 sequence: CASSPGHHYGYTF. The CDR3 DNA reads TGTGCCAGCAGCCCGGGACACCACTATGGCTACACCTTC.

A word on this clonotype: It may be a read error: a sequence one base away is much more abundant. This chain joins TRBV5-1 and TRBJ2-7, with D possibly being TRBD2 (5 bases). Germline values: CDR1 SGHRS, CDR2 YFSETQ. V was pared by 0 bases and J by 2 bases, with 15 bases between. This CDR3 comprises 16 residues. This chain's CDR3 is CASSLASPEGPYEQYF. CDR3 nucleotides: TGCGCCAGCAGCTTGGCCTCGCCAGAGGGTCCCTACGAGCAGTACTTC.

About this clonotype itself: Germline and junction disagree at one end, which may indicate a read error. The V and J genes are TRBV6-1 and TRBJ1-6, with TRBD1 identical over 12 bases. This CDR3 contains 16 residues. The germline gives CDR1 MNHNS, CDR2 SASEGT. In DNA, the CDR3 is TGTGCCAGCGGAAACCGGGACAGGGGGCTTAATTCATCCCTTCACTTT. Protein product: CASGNRDRGLNSSLHF.

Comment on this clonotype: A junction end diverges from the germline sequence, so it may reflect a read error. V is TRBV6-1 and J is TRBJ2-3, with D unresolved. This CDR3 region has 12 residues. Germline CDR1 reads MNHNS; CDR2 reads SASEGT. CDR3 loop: CANSARTDTRYF. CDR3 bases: TGTGCCAACAGTGCCCGCACAGATACGCGGTATTTT.

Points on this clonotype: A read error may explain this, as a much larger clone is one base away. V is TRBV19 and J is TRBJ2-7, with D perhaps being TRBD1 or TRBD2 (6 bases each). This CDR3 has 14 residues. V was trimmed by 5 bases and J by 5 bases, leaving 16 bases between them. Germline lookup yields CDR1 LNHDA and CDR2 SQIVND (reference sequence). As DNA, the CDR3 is TGTGCCAGTAGTTTGTCTTGGAGGGACAACGAGCAGTACTTC. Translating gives CASSLSWRDNEQYF.

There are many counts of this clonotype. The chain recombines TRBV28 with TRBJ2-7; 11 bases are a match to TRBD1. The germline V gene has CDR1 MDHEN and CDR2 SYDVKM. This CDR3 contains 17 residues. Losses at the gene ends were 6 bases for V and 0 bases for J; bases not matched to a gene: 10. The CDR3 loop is CASSTTGTGGSSYEQYF. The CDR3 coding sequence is TGTGCCAGCAGCACTACCGGGACAGGGGGGAGCTCCTACGAGCAGTACTTC.